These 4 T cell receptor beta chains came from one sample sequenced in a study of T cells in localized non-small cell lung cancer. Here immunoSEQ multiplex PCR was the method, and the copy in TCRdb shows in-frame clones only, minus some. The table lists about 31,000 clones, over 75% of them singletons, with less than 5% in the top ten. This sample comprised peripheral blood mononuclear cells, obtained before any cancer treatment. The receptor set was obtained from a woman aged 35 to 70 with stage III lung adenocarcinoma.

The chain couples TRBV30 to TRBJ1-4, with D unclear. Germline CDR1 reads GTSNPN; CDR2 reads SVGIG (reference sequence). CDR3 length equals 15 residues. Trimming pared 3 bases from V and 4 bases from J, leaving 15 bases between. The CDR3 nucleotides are TGTGCCTGGAGCGCCCTCCCGAGGCTTAATGAAAAACTGTTTTTT. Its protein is CAWSALPRLNEKLFF.

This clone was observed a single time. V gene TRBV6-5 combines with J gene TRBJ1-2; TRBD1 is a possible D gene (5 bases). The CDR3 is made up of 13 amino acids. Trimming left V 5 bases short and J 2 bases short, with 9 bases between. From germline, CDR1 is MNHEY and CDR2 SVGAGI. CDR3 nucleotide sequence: TGTGCCAGCAGTCAGGGTCAGAACTATGGCTACACCTTC. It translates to CASSQGQNYGYTF.

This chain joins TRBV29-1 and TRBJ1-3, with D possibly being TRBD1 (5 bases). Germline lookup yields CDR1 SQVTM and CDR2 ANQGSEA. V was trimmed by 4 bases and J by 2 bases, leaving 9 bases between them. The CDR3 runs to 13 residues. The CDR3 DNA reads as TGCAGCGTTGGTACAGGTCCTGGAAACACCATATATTTT. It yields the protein CSVGTGPGNTIYF.

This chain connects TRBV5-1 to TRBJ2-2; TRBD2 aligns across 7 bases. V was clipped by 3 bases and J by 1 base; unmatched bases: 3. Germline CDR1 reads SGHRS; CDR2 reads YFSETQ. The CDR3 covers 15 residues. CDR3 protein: CASSSTSLNTGELFF. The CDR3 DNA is TGCGCCAGCAGCTCGACTAGCCTGAACACCGGGGAGCTGTTTTTT.